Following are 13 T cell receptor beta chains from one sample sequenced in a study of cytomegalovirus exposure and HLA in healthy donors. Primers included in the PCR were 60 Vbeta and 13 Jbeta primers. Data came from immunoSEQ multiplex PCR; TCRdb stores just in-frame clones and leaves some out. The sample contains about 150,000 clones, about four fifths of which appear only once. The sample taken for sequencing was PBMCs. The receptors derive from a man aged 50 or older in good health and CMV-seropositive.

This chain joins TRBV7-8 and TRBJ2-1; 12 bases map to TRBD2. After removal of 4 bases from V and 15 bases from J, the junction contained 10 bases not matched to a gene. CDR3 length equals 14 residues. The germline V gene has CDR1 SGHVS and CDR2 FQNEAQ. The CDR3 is CASSSRLAGDPRFF. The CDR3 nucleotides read TGTGCCAGCAGCTCCCGACTAGCGGGAGACCCCAGGTTCTTC.

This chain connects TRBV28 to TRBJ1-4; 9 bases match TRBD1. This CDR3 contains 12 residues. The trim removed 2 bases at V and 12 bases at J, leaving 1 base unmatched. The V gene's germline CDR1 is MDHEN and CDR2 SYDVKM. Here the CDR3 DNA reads TGTGCCAGCAGTTTAGGGGACAGGGAACTGTTTTTT. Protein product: CASSLGDRELFF.

CDR3 coding DNA: TGTGCCAGCCGACAGGGGAGTTATAATTCACCCCTCCACTTT. Protein: CASRQGSYNSPLHF. V gene TRBV6-5 combines with J gene TRBJ1-6; the match to TRBD1 covers 8 bases. CDR3 length equals 14 residues. The V gene end was trimmed by 8 bases and the J gene end by 4 bases; junction bases not matched to a gene: 4. Per germline, CDR1 MNHEY and CDR2 SVGAGI.

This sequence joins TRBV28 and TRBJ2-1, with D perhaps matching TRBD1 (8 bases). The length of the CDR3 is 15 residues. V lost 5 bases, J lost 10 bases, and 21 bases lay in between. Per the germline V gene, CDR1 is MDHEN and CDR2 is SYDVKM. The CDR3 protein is CASSPTGEGEHEQFF. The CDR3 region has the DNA TGTGCCAGCAGTCCGACAGGGGAGGGGGAGCACGAGCAGTTCTTC.

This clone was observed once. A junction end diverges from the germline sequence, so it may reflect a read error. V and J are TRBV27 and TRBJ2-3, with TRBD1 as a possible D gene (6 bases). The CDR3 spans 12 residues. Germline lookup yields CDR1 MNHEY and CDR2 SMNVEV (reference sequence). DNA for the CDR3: TGTGTCAGCAGTTTAAGGGGGGATACGCAGTATTTT. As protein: CVSSLRGDTQYF.

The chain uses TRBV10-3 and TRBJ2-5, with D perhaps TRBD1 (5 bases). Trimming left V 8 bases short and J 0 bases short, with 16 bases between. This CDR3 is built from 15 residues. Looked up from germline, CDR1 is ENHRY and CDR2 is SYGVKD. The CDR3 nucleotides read TGTGCCATCCTGGTAAGAAGGGGCGACCAAGAGACCCAGTACTTC. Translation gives CAILVRRGDQETQYF.

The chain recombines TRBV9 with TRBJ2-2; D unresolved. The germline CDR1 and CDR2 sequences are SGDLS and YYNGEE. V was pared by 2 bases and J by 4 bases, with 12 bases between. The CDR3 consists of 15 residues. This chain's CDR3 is CASSVSHSGTGELFF. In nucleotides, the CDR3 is TGTGCCAGCAGCGTTTCGCATTCGGGCACCGGGGAGCTGTTTTTT.

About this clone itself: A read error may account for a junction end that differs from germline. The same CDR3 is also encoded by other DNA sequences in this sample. The CDR3 sequence is CASSLEPTGGRYGYTF. DNA of the CDR3: TGCGCCAGCAGCTTAGAACCTACAGGGGGACGCTATGGCTACACCTTC. The V and J genes are TRBV7-9 and TRBJ1-2, with 8 positions matching TRBD1. Looked up from germline, CDR1 is SEHNR and CDR2 is FQNEAQ (reference sequence). This CDR3 spans 16 amino acids.

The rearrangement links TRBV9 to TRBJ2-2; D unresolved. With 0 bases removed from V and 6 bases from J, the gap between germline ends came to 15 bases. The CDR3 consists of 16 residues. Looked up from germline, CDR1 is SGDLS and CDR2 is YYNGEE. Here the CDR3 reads CASSVVVSSVAGELFF. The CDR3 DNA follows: TGTGCCAGCAGCGTAGTAGTTAGCTCGGTTGCCGGGGAGCTGTTTTTT.

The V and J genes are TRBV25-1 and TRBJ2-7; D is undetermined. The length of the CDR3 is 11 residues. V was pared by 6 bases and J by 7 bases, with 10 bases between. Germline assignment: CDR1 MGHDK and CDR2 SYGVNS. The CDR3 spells CASSAYQEQYF. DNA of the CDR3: TGTGCCAGCAGCGCCTACCAAGAGCAGTACTTC.

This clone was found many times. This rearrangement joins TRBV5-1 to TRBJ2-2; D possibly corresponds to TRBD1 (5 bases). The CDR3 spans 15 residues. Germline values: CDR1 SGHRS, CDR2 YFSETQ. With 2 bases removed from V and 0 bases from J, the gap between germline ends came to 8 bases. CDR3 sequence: CASSLWTSNTGELFF. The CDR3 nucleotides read TGCGCCAGCAGCTTATGGACATCGAACACCGGGGAGCTGTTTTTT.

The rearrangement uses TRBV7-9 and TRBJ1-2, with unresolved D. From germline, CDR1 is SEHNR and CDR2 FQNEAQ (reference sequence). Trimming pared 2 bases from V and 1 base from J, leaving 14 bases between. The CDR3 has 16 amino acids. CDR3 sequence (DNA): TGTGCCAGCAGCTTATCCGCGGCAGCTCTTAACTATGGCTACACCTTC. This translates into CASSLSAAALNYGYTF.

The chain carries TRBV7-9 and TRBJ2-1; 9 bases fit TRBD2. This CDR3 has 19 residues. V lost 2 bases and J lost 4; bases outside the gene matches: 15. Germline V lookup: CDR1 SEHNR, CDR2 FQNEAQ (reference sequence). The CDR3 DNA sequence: TGTGCCAGCAGCTTACCCCGAACCCCGACTAGCGGAGTGTACAATGAGCAGTTCTTC. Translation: CASSLPRTPTSGVYNEQFF.